The 13 T cell receptor beta chains in this list originate from one sample, sequenced in a study of cytomegalovirus exposure and HLA in healthy donors. Amplification used 60 Vbeta primers and 13 Jbeta primers. Libraries were prepared by immunoSEQ multiplex PCR; TCRdb keeps only in-frame clonotypes and omits some of them. The table has about 260,000 clones, 80% to 90% seen once. Sequencing input: PBMCs. The receptors shown here come from a woman aged 40 to 50 in good health and CMV-seropositive.

This chain joins TRBV2 and TRBJ2-1, with D unresolved. The CDR3 spans 16 residues. Germline CDR1 SNHLY, CDR2 FYNNEI. The V gene lost 3 bases and the J gene lost 4 bases, with 16 bases spanning the gap. CDR3 bases: TGTGCCAGCAGTGAGAGAGCCTCGAGTTTATACAATGAGCAGTTCTTC. Its protein is CASSERASSLYNEQFF.

V gene TRBV30 combines with J gene TRBJ2-5; maybe TRBD2 (6 bases). The J call could be wrong; TRBJ2-7 is a better fit for the DNA end. This CDR3 spans 13 amino acids. From germline, CDR1 is GTSNPN and CDR2 SVGIG (reference sequence). The CDR3 protein is CAWSGSISYEQYF. The CDR3 region has the DNA TGTGCCTGGAGCGGGAGTATCTCCTACGAGCAGTACTTC.

V is TRBV7-8 and J is TRBJ1-1; no firm D call. There are 14 residues in the CDR3. Deletions cut 0 bases from V and 3 bases from J, with 8 bases between. The germline V gene encodes CDR1 SGHVS and CDR2 FQNEAQ. The CDR3 loop reads CASSLARWDTEAFF. The CDR3 nucleotides read TGTGCCAGCAGCTTAGCGCGGTGGGACACTGAAGCTTTCTTT.

The chain recombines TRBV6-1 with TRBJ1-5; 11 bases are shared with TRBD1. J gave up 6 bases and V 4 bases, and 8 bases lay outside the gene matches. Germline CDR1 is MNHNS and CDR2 is SASEGT. This CDR3 has 16 amino acids. As DNA, the CDR3 is TGTGCCAGCAGTGGAGGACAGGGGGCGAGGGGTCAGCCCCAGCATTTT. Translated, it gives CASSGGQGARGQPQHF.

The chain joins TRBV18 to TRBJ2-6; 9 nucleotides line up with TRBD1. Germline loops: CDR1 KGHSH, CDR2 LQKENI. The trim removed 3 bases at V and 3 bases at J, leaving 3 bases unmatched. This CDR3 is 16 amino acids long. CDR3 amino acids: CASSPTGGVGANVLTF. The CDR3 DNA sequence: TGTGCCAGCTCACCTACAGGGGGCGTTGGGGCCAACGTCCTGACTTTC.

The rearrangement uses TRBV5-6 and TRBJ1-5, with a weak D call TRBD1 (6 bases). Trimming took 0 bases from V and 2 from J, leaving 12 bases between them. The CDR3 sequence is 16 residues long. Germline lookup yields CDR1 SGHDT and CDR2 YYEEEE. CDR3 sequence reads: CASSLGGQGGNQPQHF. DNA of the CDR3: TGTGCCAGCAGCTTGGGGGGGCAGGGTGGCAATCAGCCCCAGCATTTT.

The CDR3 DNA reads as TGTGCCAGCAGCTTAGGGGGGGGGCGTCGCCCCGAGCAGTACTTC. It translates to CASSLGGGRRPEQYF. This chain joins TRBV11-2 and TRBJ2-7; D is possibly TRBD2 (7 bases). This CDR3 contains 15 residues. V was clipped by 1 base and J by 6 bases, with 16 bases between them. Germline lookup yields CDR1 SGHAT and CDR2 FQNNGV.

The rearrangement links TRBV7-6 to TRBJ1-4; possibly TRBD1 for D (6 bases). CDR3 size: 15 residues. The germline V and J ends were trimmed by 5 bases and 7 bases, with 17 bases remaining between them. From germline, CDR1 is SGHVS and CDR2 FNYEAQ. In nucleotides, the CDR3 is TGTGCCAGCAGCGTCGGACAGACTACGGGTGAAAAACTGTTTTTT. Translation gives CASSVGQTTGEKLFF.

This clone was found once. The chain recombines TRBV6-6 with TRBJ2-1; 8 nucleotides match TRBD2. CDR3 size: 15 residues. J gave up 6 bases and V 2 bases, and 6 bases lay outside the gene matches. Germline loops: CDR1 MNHNY, CDR2 SVGAGI (reference sequence). The chain's CDR3 is CASSYPAGVVNEQFF. The CDR3 bases are TGTGCCAGCAGTTACCCAGCGGGAGTTGTCAATGAGCAGTTCTTC.

V gene TRBV5-6 combines with J gene TRBJ1-1; a weak D match, TRBD1 (6 bases). The CDR3 is made up of 16 amino acids. Germline V gives CDR1 SGHDT, CDR2 YYEEEE. V was clipped by 4 bases and J by 5 bases, with 21 bases between them. CDR3 in amino acids: CASSLTGSWRTTEAFF. The CDR3 nucleotides are TGTGCCAGCAGCCTCACAGGGTCGTGGAGAACAACTGAAGCTTTCTTT.

The chain is built from TRBV5-6 and TRBJ2-7; maybe TRBD2 (6 bases). The CDR3 has 13 residues. V was clipped by 3 bases and J by 2 bases, with 9 bases between them. CDR1 SGHDT and CDR2 YYEEEE come from the germline V gene. CDR3 DNA sequence: TGTGCCAGCAGCTCACCGGGGGCCTACGAGCAGTACTTC. It is translated as CASSSPGAYEQYF. Drawing the rest from reference TRBV5-6 and TRBJ2-7, the complete variable domain is DAGVTQSPTHLIKTRGQQVTLRCSPKSGHDTVSWYQQALGQGPQFIFQYYEEEERQRGNFPDRFSGHQFPNYSSELNVNALLLGDSALYLCASSSPGAYEQYFGPGTRLTVT.

The chain combines TRBV15 with TRBJ2-7; tentative D call: TRBD2 (5 bases). CDR3 length: 14 residues. Germline CDR1 is LNHNV and CDR2 is YYDKDF (reference sequence). The V end lost 9 bases, the J end lost 0 bases, and 15 bases lay between the germline ends. CDR3 loop: CATARRASSYEQYF. The DNA of the CDR3 is TGTGCCACAGCCAGGCGGGCGAGCTCCTACGAGCAGTACTTC.

The CDR3 DNA is TGTGCCAGCAGTCTCGGACTAGCGCCAGATACGCAGTATTTT. Amino acids: CASSLGLAPDTQYF. The chain links TRBV6-4 to TRBJ2-3; 9 bases are a match to TRBD2. The germline V gene has CDR1 MRHNA and CDR2 SNTAGT. CDR3 length: 14 amino acids. V shed 5 bases and J 4 bases; nucleotides not matched to a gene: 4.